This T cell receptor beta chain is from a study of T-cell reconstitution after alpha-beta-depleted transplantation in children. Notes on the study in general: Where some patients showed high TCRbeta diversity at day 60, it came from recipient T cells and thymic progenitors that had survived. Approximately two months post-transplant, alpha-beta T cells reportedly originated from several hundred expanded graft clones. Newly produced T cells mostly accounted for T-cell counts and diversity one year post-transplant.

This clonotype was recorded a few times. Its antigen is not identified. Preparation of the TCRbeta library used unique molecular identifiers. TCRdb ran MiXCR on the PCR reads and lists one entry per CDR3 protein. The sample shows over 150,000 distinct CDR3 sequences, 6.3% of them seen only once. The TCR comes from a girl less than two years old with combined immunodeficiency, due to receive a stem cell transplant. The sample consisted of PBMCs, taken before TCRalphabeta/CD19-depleted stem cell transplant.

Here the CDR3 DNA reads TGTGCCGTGTTGGGGGGGCGGACGGAAGCTTTCTTT. It encodes CAVLGGRTEAFF. V usage is TRBV13 and J usage is TRBJ1-1; maybe TRBD1 (6 bases). Germline CDR1 PRHDT, CDR2 FYEKMQ (reference sequence). V dropped 11 bases and J dropped 8 bases, with 18 bases sitting between them. The CDR3 is made up of 12 amino acids. Drawing the rest from reference TRBV13 and TRBJ1-1, the complete variable domain is AAGVIQSPRHLIKEKRETATLKCYPIPRHDTVYWYQQGPGQDPQFLISFYEKMQSDKGSIPDRFSAQQFSDYHSELNMSSLELGDSALYFCAVLGGRTEAFFGQGTRLTVV.